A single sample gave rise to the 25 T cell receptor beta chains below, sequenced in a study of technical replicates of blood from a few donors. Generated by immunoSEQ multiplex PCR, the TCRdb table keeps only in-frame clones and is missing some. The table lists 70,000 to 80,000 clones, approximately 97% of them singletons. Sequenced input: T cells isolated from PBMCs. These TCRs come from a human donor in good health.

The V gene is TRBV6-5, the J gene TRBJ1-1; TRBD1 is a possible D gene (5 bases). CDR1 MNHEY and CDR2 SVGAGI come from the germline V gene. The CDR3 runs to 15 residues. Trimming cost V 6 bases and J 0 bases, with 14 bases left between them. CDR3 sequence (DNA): TGTGCCAGCAGCCTAGCGGGGGGTTTGAACACTGAAGCTTTCTTT. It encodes CASSLAGGLNTEAFF.

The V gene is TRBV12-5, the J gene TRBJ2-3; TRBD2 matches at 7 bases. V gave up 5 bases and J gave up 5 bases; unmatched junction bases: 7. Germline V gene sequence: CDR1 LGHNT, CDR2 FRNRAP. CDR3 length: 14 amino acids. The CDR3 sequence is CASGDGGFVDTQYF. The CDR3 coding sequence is TGTGCTAGTGGTGACGGGGGGTTCGTAGATACGCAGTATTTT.

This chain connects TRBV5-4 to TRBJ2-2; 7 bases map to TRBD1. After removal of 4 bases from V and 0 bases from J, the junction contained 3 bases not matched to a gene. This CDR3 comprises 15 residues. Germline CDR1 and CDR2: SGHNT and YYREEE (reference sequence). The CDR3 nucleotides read TGTGCCAGCAGCAGACAGGGAGCGAACACCGGGGAGCTGTTTTTT. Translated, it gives CASSRQGANTGELFF.

CDR3 sequence (DNA): TGCGCCAGCAGCTTCGCACGGTTCTCTGGGGCCAACGTCCTGACTTTC. This encodes CASSFARFSGANVLTF. This chain links TRBV5-1 with TRBJ2-6; D not resolved. The germline gives CDR1 SGHRS, CDR2 YFSETQ. The V end lost 2 bases, the J end lost 0 bases, and 9 bases lay between the germline ends. This CDR3 comprises 16 residues.

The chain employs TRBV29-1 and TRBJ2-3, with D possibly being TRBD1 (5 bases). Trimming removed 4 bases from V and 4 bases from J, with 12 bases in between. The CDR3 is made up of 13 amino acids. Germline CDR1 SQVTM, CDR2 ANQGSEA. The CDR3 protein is CSVGQGSPDTQYF. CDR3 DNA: TGCAGCGTTGGTCAGGGCTCTCCAGATACGCAGTATTTT.

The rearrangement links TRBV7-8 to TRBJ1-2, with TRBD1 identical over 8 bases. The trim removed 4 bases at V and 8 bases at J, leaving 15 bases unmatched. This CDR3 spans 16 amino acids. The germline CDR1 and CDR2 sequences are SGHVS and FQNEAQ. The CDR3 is CASSSYKLDRVQGYTF. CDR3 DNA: TGTGCCAGCAGCTCCTACAAGCTGGACAGGGTTCAAGGCTACACCTTC.

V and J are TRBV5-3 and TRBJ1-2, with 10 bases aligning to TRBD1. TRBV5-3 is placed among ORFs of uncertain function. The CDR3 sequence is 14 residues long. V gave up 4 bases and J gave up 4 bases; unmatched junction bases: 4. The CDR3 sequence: CARSHDRGPYGYTF. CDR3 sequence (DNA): TGTGCCAGAAGCCACGACAGGGGGCCCTATGGCTACACCTTC.

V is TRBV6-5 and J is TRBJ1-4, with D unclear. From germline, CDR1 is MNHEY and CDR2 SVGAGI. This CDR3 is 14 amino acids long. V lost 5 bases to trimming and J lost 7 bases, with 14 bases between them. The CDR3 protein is CASSLGRLREKLFF. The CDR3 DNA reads TGTGCCAGCAGTCTAGGTCGGCTGCGTGAAAAACTGTTTTTT.

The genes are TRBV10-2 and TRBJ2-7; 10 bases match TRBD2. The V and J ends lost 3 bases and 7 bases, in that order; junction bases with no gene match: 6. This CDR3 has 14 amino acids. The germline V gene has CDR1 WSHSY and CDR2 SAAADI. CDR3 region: CASSDNSGRQEQYF. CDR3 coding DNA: TGCGCCAGCAGTGATAATAGCGGGAGGCAAGAGCAGTACTTC.

CDR3 nucleotides: TGTGCCAGCAGCCAGACTAGCGGGGTTAATGAGCAGTTCTTC. Protein product: CASSQTSGVNEQFF. The J gene is TRBJ2-1, the V gene TRBV7-3, with 11 nucleotides matching TRBD2. Germline CDR1 SGHTA, CDR2 FQGTGA. The trim removed 5 bases at V and 7 bases at J, leaving 4 bases unmatched. CDR3 length: 14 residues.

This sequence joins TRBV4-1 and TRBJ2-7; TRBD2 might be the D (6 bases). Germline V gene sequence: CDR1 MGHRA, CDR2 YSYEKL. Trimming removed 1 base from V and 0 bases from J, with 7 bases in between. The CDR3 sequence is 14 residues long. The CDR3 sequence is CASSQAGGSYEQYF. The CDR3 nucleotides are TGCGCCAGCAGCCAAGCCGGGGGCTCCTACGAGCAGTACTTC.

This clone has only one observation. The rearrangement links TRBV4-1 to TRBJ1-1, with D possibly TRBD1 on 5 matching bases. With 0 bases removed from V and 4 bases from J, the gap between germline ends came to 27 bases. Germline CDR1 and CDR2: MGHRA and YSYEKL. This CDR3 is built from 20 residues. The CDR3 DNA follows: TGCGCCAGCAGCCAAGATGAAAGTAGGGGTCAGGATGTCCGCGTCACTGAAGCTTTCTTT. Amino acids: CASSQDESRGQDVRVTEAFF.

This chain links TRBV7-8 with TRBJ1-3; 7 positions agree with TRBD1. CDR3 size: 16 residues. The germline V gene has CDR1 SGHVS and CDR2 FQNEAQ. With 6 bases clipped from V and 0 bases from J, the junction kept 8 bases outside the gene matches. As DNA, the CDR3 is TGTGCCAGCAGTTACATGGGACAGAGCTCTGGAAACACCATATATTTT. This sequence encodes CASSYMGQSSGNTIYF.

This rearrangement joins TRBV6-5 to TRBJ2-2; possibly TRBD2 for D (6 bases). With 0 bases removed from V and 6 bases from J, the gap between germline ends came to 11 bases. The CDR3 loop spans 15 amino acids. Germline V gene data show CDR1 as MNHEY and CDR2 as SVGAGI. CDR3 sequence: CASSYSLAGPGELFF. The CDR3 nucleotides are TGTGCCAGCAGTTACTCGCTGGCGGGACCCGGGGAGCTGTTTTTT.

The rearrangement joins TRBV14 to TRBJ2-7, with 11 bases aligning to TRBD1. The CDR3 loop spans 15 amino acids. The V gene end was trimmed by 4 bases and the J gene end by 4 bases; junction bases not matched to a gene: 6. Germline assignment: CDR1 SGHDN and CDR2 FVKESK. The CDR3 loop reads CASSPGTGGGYEQYF. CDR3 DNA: TGTGCCAGCAGCCCGGGGACAGGGGGAGGGTACGAGCAGTACTTC.

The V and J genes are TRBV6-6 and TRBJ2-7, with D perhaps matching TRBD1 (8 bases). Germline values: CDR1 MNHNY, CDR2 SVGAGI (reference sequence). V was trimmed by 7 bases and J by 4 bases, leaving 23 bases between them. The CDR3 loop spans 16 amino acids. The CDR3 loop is CASNPDQQGGKYEQYF. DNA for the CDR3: TGTGCCAGCAATCCGGATCAACAGGGGGGGAAATACGAGCAGTACTTC.

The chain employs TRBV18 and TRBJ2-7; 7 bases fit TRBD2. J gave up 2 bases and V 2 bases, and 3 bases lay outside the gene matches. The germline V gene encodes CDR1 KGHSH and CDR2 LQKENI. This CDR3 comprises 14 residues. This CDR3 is CASSPASGTYEQYF. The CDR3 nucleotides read TGTGCCAGCTCACCAGCTAGCGGTACCTACGAGCAGTACTTC.

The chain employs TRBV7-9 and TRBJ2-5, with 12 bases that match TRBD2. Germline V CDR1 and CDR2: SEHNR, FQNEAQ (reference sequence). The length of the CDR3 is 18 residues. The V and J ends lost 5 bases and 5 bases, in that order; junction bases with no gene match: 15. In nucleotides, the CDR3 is TGTGCCAGCAGCCCCCTAACTAGCGGGAGGAACTGGGAGGAGACCCAGTACTTC. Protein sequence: CASSPLTSGRNWEETQYF.

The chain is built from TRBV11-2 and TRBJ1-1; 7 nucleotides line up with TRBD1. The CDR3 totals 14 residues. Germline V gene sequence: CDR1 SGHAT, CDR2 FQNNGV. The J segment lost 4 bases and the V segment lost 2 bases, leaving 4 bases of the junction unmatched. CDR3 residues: CASSLNQGGTEAFF. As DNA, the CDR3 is TGTGCCAGCAGCTTAAACCAGGGGGGCACTGAAGCTTTCTTT.

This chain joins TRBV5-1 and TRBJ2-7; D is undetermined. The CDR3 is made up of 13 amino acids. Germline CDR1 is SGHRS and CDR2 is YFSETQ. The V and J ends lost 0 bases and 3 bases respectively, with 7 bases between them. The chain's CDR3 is CASSLEFRYEQYF. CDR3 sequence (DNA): TGCGCCAGCAGCTTGGAATTCCGCTACGAGCAGTACTTC.

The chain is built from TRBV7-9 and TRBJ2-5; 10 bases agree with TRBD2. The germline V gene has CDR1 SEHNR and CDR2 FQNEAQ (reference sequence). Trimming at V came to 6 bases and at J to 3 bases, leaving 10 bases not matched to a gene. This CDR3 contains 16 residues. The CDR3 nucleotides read TGTGCCAGCAGGACCACTAGCGGGGACCCAAAAGAGACCCAGTACTTC. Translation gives CASRTTSGDPKETQYF.

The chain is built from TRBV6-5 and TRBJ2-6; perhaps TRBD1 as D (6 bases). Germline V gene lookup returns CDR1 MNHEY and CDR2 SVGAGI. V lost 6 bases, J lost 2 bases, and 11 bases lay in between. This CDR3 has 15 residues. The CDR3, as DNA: TGTGCCAGCAGCCCTGGACAGACTGGGGCCAACGTCCTGACTTTC. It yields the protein CASSPGQTGANVLTF.

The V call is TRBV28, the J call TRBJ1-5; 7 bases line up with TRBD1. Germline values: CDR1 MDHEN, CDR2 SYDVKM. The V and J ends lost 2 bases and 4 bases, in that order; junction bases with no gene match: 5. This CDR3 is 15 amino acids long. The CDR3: CASSLSQGVNQPQHF. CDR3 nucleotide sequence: TGTGCCAGCAGTTTAAGTCAGGGGGTGAATCAGCCCCAGCATTTT.

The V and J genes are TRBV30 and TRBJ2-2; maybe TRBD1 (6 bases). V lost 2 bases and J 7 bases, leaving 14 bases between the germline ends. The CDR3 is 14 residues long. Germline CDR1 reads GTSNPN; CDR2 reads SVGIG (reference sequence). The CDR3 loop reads CAWSFRGWDGELFF. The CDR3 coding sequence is TGTGCCTGGAGTTTCAGGGGTTGGGACGGGGAGCTGTTTTTT.

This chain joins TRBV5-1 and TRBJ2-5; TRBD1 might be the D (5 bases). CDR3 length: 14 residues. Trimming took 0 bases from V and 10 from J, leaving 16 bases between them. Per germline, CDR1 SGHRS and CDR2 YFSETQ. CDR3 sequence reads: CASSLAGRARGQYF. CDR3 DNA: TGCGCCAGCAGCTTGGCCGGCAGGGCAAGGGGCCAGTACTTC.